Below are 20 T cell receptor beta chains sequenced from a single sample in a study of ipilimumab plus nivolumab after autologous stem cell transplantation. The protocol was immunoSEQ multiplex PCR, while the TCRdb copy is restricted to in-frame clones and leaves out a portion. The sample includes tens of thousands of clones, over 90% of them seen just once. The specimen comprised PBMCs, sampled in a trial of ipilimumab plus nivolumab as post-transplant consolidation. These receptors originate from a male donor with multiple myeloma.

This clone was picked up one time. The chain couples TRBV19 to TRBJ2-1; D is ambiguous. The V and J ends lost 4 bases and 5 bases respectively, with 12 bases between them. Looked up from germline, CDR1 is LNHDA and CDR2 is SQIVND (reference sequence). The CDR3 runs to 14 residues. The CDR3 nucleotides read TGTGCCAGTAGTAGGATCCTCCTGGACAATGAGCAGTTCTTC. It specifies CASSRILLDNEQFF.

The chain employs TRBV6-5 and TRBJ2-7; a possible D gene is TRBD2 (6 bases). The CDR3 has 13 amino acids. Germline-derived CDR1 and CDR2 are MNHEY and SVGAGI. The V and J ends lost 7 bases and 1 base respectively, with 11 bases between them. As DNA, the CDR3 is TGTGCCAGCAAAGGACTATCTTCCTACGAGCAGTACTTC. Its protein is CASKGLSSYEQYF.

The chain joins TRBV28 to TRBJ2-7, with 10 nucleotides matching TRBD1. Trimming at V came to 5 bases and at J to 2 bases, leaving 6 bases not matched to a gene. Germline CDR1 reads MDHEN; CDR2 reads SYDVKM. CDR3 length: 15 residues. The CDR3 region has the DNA TGTGCCAGCAGTACGGGACAGGGGATTCCCTACGAGCAGTACTTC. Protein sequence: CASSTGQGIPYEQYF.

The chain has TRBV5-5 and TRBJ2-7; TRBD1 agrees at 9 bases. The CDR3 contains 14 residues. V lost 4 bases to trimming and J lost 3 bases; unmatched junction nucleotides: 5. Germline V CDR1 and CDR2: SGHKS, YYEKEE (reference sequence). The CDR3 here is CASSTDRGGYEQYF. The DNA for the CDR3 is TGTGCCAGCAGCACGGACAGGGGAGGCTACGAGCAGTACTTC. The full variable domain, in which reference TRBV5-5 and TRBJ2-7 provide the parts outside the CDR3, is DAGVTQSPTHLIKTRGQQVTLRCSPISGHKSVSWYQQVLGQGPQFIFQYYEKEERGRGNFPDRFSARQFPNYSSELNVNALLLGDSALYLCASSTDRGGYEQYFGPGTRLTVT.

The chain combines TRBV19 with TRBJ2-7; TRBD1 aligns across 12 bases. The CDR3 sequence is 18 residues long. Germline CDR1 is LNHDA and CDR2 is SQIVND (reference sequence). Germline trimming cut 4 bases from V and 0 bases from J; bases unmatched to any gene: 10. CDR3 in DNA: TGTGCCAGTAGTAAAAGACCGGGACAGGGGGCCCTCTCCTACGAGCAGTACTTC. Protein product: CASSKRPGQGALSYEQYF.

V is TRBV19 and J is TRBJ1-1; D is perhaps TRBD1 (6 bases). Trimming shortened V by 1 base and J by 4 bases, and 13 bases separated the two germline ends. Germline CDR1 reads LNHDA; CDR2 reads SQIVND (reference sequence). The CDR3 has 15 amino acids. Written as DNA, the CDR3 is TGTGCCAGTAGTATAGGTCCTCAAGGGGGCACTGAAGCTTTCTTT. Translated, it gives CASSIGPQGGTEAFF.

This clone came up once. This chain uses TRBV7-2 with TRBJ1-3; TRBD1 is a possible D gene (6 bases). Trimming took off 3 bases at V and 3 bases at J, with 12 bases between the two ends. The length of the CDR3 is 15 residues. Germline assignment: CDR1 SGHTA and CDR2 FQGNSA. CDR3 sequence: CASSLEHRVGNTIYF. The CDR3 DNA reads TGTGCCAGCAGCTTGGAACACAGGGTTGGAAACACCATATATTTT.

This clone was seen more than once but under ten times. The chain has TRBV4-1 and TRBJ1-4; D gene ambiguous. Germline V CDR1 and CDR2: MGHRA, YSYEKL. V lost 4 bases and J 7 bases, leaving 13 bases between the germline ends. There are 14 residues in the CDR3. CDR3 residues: CASSLETGREKLFF. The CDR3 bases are TGCGCCAGCAGCCTAGAGACCGGACGTGAAAAACTGTTTTTT.

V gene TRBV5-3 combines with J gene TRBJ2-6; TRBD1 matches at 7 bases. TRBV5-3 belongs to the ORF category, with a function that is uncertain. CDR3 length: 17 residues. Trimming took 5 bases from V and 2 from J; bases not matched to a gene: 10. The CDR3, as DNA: TGTGCCAGAAGTAACCGACAGGGAGTCACTGGGGCCAACGTCCTGACTTTC. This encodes CARSNRQGVTGANVLTF.

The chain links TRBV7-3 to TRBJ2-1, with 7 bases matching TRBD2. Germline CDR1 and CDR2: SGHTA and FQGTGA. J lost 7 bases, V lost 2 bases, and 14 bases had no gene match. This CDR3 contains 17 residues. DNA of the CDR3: TGTGCCAGCAGCTTATGGTTGGGGAGGGCCGAGCTTAATGAGCAGTTCTTC. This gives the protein CASSLWLGRAELNEQFF.

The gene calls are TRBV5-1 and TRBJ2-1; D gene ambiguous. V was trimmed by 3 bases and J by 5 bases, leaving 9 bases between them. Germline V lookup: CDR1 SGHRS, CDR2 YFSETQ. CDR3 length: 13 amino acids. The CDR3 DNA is TGCGCCAGCAGCTACGGACGGGACAATGAGCAGTTCTTC. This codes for CASSYGRDNEQFF.

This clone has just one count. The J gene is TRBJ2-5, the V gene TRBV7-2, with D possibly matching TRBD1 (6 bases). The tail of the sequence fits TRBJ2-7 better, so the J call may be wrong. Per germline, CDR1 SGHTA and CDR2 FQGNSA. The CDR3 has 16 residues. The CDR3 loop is CASSFGPRDNSYEQYF. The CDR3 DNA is TGTGCCAGCAGCTTCGGGCCCCGGGACAACTCCTACGAGCAGTACTTC.

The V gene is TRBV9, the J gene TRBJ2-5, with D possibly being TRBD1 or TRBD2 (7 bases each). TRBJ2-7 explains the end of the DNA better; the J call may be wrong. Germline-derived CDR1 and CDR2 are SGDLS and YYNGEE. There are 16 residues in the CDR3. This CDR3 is CASSRSTGRGEYEQYF. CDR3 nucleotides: TGTGCCAGCAGCCGCTCGACAGGGAGGGGGGAATACGAGCAGTACTTC.

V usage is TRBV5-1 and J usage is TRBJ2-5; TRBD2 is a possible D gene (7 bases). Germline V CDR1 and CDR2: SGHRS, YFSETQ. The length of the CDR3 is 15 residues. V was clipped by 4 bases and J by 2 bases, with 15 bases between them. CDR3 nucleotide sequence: TGCGCCAGCAGCCCACGGGGGGCCCCACAAGAGACCCAGTACTTC. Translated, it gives CASSPRGAPQETQYF.

The chain's CDR3 is CASSAAGPATEAFF. CDR3 sequence (DNA): TGTGCCAGCAGTGCAGCAGGGCCCGCCACTGAAGCTTTCTTT. The gene calls are TRBV6-1 and TRBJ1-1; D perhaps matches TRBD1 (5 bases). CDR1 and CDR2 (germline): MNHNS, SASEGT. Deletions cut 4 bases from V and 4 bases from J, with 13 bases between. The CDR3 loop spans 14 amino acids.

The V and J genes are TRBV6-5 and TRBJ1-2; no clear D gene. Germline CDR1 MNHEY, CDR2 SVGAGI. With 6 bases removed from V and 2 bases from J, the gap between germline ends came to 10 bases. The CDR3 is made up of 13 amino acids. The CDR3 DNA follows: TGTGCCAGCAGGGAACCGGGCAACTATGGCTACACCTTC. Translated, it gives CASREPGNYGYTF.

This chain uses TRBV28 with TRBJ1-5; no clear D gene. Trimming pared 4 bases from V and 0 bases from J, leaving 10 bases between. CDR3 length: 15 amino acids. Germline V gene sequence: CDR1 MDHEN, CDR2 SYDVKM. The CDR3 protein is CASSSTDYSNQPQHF. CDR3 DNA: TGTGCCAGCAGTTCCACGGATTATAGCAATCAGCCCCAGCATTTT.

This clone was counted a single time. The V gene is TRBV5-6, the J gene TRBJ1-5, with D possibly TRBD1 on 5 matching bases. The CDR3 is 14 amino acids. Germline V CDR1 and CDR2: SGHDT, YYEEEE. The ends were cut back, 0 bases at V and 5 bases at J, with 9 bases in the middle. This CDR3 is CASSLGGGYQPQHF. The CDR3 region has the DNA TGTGCCAGCAGCTTGGGGGGGGGATATCAGCCCCAGCATTTT.

The CDR3 is CASSDLTGNTEAFF. Written as DNA, the CDR3 is TGTGCCAGCAGTGATCTGACGGGGAACACTGAAGCTTTCTTT. V and J are TRBV2 and TRBJ1-1; no reliable D call. CDR1 is SNHLY, CDR2 FYNNEI, per germline. The V gene lost 3 bases and the J gene lost 1 base, with 9 bases spanning the gap. This CDR3 comprises 14 residues.

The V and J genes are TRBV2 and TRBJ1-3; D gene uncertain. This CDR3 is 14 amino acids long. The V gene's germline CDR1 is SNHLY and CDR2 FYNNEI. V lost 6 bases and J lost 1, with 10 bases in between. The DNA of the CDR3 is TGTGCCAGCAGGGGCCAGCTTTCTGGAAACACCATATATTTT. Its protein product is CASRGQLSGNTIYF.